Listed below are T cell receptor beta chains from one sample, sequenced in a study of response to subunit inactivated influenza vaccine. TCRdb itself ran the RT-PCR reads through MiXCR, one entry per CDR3 protein. The sample has 450,000 to 600,000 distinct CDR3 sequences, 7.5% to 8.5% seen once. The source material was PBMCs from blood, sampled roughly 24 months after vaccination. These receptors originate from a man aged 50-75 years who received an inactivated influenza vaccine. Each CDR3 is given with its conserved first and last residue. D genes are given only for firm matches. Size values are once, few and many counts, or a class for expanded clones, and some rows have none.

.	TRBV6-5	.	TRBJ1-6	TGTGCCAGCAGTTATAGCTATAGCTCCTATAATTCACCCCTCCACTTT	CASSYSYSSYNSPLHF
.	TRBV20-1	few	TRBJ2-1	TGCAGTGCTAGAGTGCGGACTTTCTCAAACAATGAGCAGTTCTTC	CSARVRTFSNNEQFF
TRBD2	TRBV4-3	few	TRBJ2-1	TGCGCCAGCAGCCAAGAGGGGAGCGGGAGGAATTACAATGAGCAGTTCTTC	CASSQEGSGRNYNEQFF
.	TRBV4-3	many	TRBJ1-2	TGCGCCAGCAGCCAAGATCCAGGGGACGGCTACACCTTC	CASSQDPGDGYTF
.	TRBV7-9	.	TRBJ2-7	TGTGCCAGCAGCCCTAAAGGGGGCGAGCAGTACTTC	CASSPKGGEQYF
.	TRBV19	.	TRBJ1-2	TGTGCCAGTATCCCTATCCCGTCGGCTAACTATGGCTACACCTTC	CASIPIPSANYGYTF
.	TRBV7-2	many	TRBJ1-2	TGTGCCAGCAGCTCGGGATCGTACTATGGCTACACCTTC	CASSSGSYYGYTF
.	TRBV3-1	.	TRBJ1-5	TGTGCCAGCAGGTCGGGCAATCAGCCCCAGCATTTT	CASRSGNQPQHF
.	TRBV25-1	once	TRBJ2-3	TGTGCCAGCACGCGAGCGGGGACACAAAATACGCAGTATTTT	CASTRAGTQNTQYF
.	TRBV20-1	few	TRBJ2-1	TGCAGTGCTAGGCGGGTAACCTACAATGAGCAGTTCTTC	CSARRVTYNEQFF
.	TRBV20-1	.	TRBJ1-1	TGCAGTGCAGGGGTAGGGGGGAATATCGCTTTCTTT	CSAGVGGNIAFF
TRBD1	TRBV5-6	few	TRBJ1-2	TGTGCCAGCAGCTTGGAATCGTTTGTCGGACAGGGTAACTATGGCTACACCTTC	CASSLESFVGQGNYGYTF
TRBD1	TRBV4-2	many	TRBJ2-7	TGTGCCAGCAGCCCCCACCCCGAGACAGGGACCTACGAGCAGTACTTC	CASSPHPETGTYEQYF
TRBD2	TRBV4-3	many	TRBJ2-1	TGCGCCAGCAGCCCGCGGACTAGCGGGGGGCCCTACAATGAGCAGTTCTTC	CASSPRTSGGPYNEQFF
TRBD2	TRBV3-1	many	TRBJ2-2	TGTGCCAGCAGCCAAGAGGGGACTACGGCCGGGGAGCTGTTTTTT	CASSQEGTTAGELFF
.	TRBV16	many	TRBJ1-1	TGTGCCAGCCTCAAATCGGGGTCGAACACTGAAGCTTTCTTT	CASLKSGSNTEAFF
.	TRBV6-2/TRBV6-3	few	TRBJ2-1	TGTGCCAGCAGTTACTCAACTAGGGCCCTTCCTTACAATGAGCAGTTCTTC	CASSYSTRALPYNEQFF
.	TRBV9	.	TRBJ1-6	TGTGCCAGCAGCGTGGGGGCCGCTTATAATTCACCCCTCCACTTT	CASSVGAAYNSPLHF
.	TRBV19	.	TRBJ2-7	TGTGCCAGTACCGGCCGGGGCCCTGGCTACGAGCAGTACTTC	CASTGRGPGYEQYF
.	TRBV7-2	many	TRBJ2-3	TGTGCCACGGGCGGATACACAGATACGCAGTATTTT	CATGGYTDTQYF
TRBD2	TRBV4-2	few	TRBJ2-5	TGTGCCAGCAGGATAGCGGGGGGGCCTGGGGAGACCCAGTACTTC	CASRIAGGPGETQYF
.	TRBV5-1	few	TRBJ1-1	TGCGCCAGCAGCTTGGGGAACAGGAACACTGAAGCTTTCTTT	CASSLGNRNTEAFF
.	TRBV12-3/TRBV12-4	many	TRBJ2-5	TGTGCCACCCGTGGAGGCGCGGAGACCCAGTACTTC	CATRGGAETQYF
.	TRBV9	.	TRBJ2-5	TGTGCCAGCAGCGAAGGAGGTTTACAAGAGACCCAGTACTTC	CASSEGGLQETQYF
.	TRBV10-3	.	TRBJ1-2	TGTGCCATCAGTGAGTCGGTCAGGGACTTCTATGGCTACACCTTC	CAISESVRDFYGYTF
.	TRBV29-1	.	TRBJ1-2	TGCAGCGTTGAATCTGGCACGTGGGGCGGCTACACCTTC	CSVESGTWGGYTF
TRBD2	TRBV4-1	many	TRBJ2-3	TGCGCCAGCAGCCTGAGGTCTAGCGGGGGGGCGAAAGATACGCAGTATTTT	CASSLRSSGGAKDTQYF
.	TRBV7-2	.	TRBJ2-7	TGTGCCAGCAGCTCCCGGGGCTCCGGTGGGCAGTACTTC	CASSSRGSGGQYF
TRBD1	TRBV10-3	few	TRBJ1-1	TGTGCCATCAGTACAACAGGGGGGACCGAAGCTTTCTTT	CAISTTGGTEAFF
.	TRBV7-9	.	TRBJ2-7	TGTGCCAGCAGCCCACAGGCCTACGAGCAGTACTTC	CASSPQAYEQYF
TRBD1	TRBV7-9	.	TRBJ1-3	TGTGCCAGCAGCTTCCGACAGGGGGCGGATGGAAACACCATATATTTT	CASSFRQGADGNTIYF
TRBD1	TRBV12-3/TRBV12-4	.	TRBJ2-7	TGTGCCAGCAGTCTCCCGGGACAGCCCTACGAGCAGTACTTC	CASSLPGQPYEQYF
.	TRBV7-8	.	TRBJ2-2	TGTGCCAGCAGCTCGACAGGCCGTTTTGTCCGGGAGCTGTTTTTT	CASSSTGRFVRELFF
.	TRBV4-1	many	TRBJ1-4	TGCGCCAGCAGCCTTGGGCGGGCCGAAAAACTGTTTTTT	CASSLGRAEKLFF
TRBD1	TRBV29-1	.	TRBJ2-4	TGCAGCGTTGATGGGACAGGAAGAAACATTCAGTACTTC	CSVDGTGRNIQYF
.	TRBV4-2	.	TRBJ1-5	TGTGCCAGCAGCCAAGATTACAGGTCGAATCAGCCCCAGCATTTT	CASSQDYRSNQPQHF
.	TRBV7-9	few	TRBJ2-7	TGTGCCAGCAGCGTAAGACCGCTACCAACGCACGAGCAGTACTTC	CASSVRPLPTHEQYF
.	TRBV6-5	few	TRBJ1-1	TGTGCCAGCAGTTACGAGATCCCCCTGGGGACTGAAGCTTTCTTT	CASSYEIPLGTEAFF
TRBD2	TRBV27	few	TRBJ2-1	TGTGCCAGCAGTCGAGCGGGGCGCTCCTACAATGAGCAGTTCTTC	CASSRAGRSYNEQFF
.	TRBV18	.	TRBJ2-3	TGTGCCAGCTCACCCCTGGAGGGAGATACGCAGTATTTT	CASSPLEGDTQYF
.	TRBV21-1	.	TRBJ2-5	TGTGCCAGCAGCAAAAAACCAGGGTCGGAGACCCAGTACTTC	CASSKKPGSETQYF
TRBD2	TRBV7-2	few	TRBJ2-7	TGTGCCAGCAGCGCTAGGACTAGCGGGTTGCGAACCTACGAGCAGTACTTC	CASSARTSGLRTYEQYF